The present T cell receptor beta chain was sequenced within a study of shared clonotypes between healthy human individuals. As for the study in general: Three plates were used per donor for CD4 naive, three for CD4 memory, two for CD8 naive and one for CD8 memory.

In regard to this clone: This specimen includes other DNA sequences encoding the same CDR3.

Every subset's genomic DNA went evenly onto several immunoSEQ plates. Sequenced by immunoSEQ multiplex PCR; TCRdb stores in-frame clones only, minus some. This sample carries about 2.4 million clones, 93% of them seen once, and the ten largest clones take approximately 0.35%. Material for sequencing was naive CD4+ T cells from PBMCs. Subset noted: CD45RA+ positively selected. The TCR originated in a man aged 18 to 30 in good health. Some clones in this sample may be carry-over from other donors' samples.

The CDR3 loop reads CASSVVGGETQYF. The CDR3 bases are TGTGCCAGCAGCGTAGTGGGTGGGGAGACCCAGTACTTC. The chain is built from TRBV9 and TRBJ2-5; D gene ambiguous. The CDR3 sequence is 13 residues long. Germline CDR1 is SGDLS and CDR2 is YYNGEE. The V end was cut by 0 bases, the J end by 5 bases, with 8 bases between.